The next 8 T cell receptor beta chains were all read from a single sample in a study of regulatory T cells in long-lasting Graves disease. Time point of the sample: persistent/refractory GD, antithyroid drugs over 5 years with positive TRAb. RNA extracted from PBMCs served as the sequencing template. In building TCR beta libraries, iRepertoire HTBI primers were used together with Arm-PCR of CDR3 regions. MiXCR, applied by TCRdb to the multiplex PCR reads, yields one record per CDR3 protein. This sample yields about 460,000 distinct CDR3 sequences, of which around a fifth are seen a single time; around 14% belongs to the top ten. Sample: peripheral blood mononuclear cells (PBMCs), taken when the disease was refractory, from a patient treated with antithyroid drugs. These TCRs come from a female donor with Graves disease.

This clonotype was detected many times. V and J are TRBV28 and TRBJ1-5; tentatively, D is TRBD1 (5 bases). Germline-derived CDR1 and CDR2 are MDHEN and SYDVKM. The CDR3 sequence is 15 residues long. V was shortened by 6 bases and J by 2 bases, with 14 bases between the two germline ends. For the CDR3, the DNA is TGTGCCAGCAGACGCCGGGGGGTGGGCAATCAGCCCCAGCATTTT. It yields the protein CASRRRGVGNQPQHF.

The table lists this clonotype with many counts. The rearrangement uses TRBV20-1 and TRBJ1-2, with TRBD1 identical over 7 bases. V shed 0 bases, J shed 7 bases, and the junction held 5 bases outside the gene matches. The CDR3 consists of 13 residues. Germline V gives CDR1 DFQATT, CDR2 SNEGSKA (reference sequence). The CDR3 DNA reads as TGCAGTGCTAGAGACGACAGGGAAATTGGCTACACCTTC. Translated: CSARDDREIGYTF.

This clonotype was observed many times. The CDR3 DNA follows: TGTGCCAGCAGTCAACGGGAGACCCAGTACTTC. The encoded protein is CASSQRETQYF. The genes are TRBV27 and TRBJ2-5; no clear D. Germline assignment: CDR1 MNHEY and CDR2 SMNVEV (reference sequence). Trimming removed 5 bases from V and 5 bases from J, with 6 bases in between. CDR3 length equals 11 residues.

The V call is TRBV19, the J call TRBJ2-7, with 14 bases identical to TRBD2. Trimming cost V 3 bases and J 5 bases; bases outside gene matches: 6. This CDR3 is built from 16 residues. Per germline, CDR1 LNHDA and CDR2 SQIVND (reference sequence). The CDR3 region is CASSMGTSGSIDEQYF. CDR3 nucleotide sequence: TGTGCCAGTAGTATGGGGACTAGCGGGAGTATCGACGAGCAGTACTTC. The full variable domain, in which reference TRBV19 and TRBJ2-7 provide the parts outside the CDR3, is DGGITQSPKYLFRKEGQNVTLSCEQNLNHDAMYWYRQDPGQGLRLIYYSQIVNDFQKGDIAEGYSVSREKKESFPLTVTSAQKNPTAFYLCASSMGTSGSIDEQYFGPGTRLTVT.

Remarks on this clonotype: A read error is possible here, since a much larger clone lies one base away. The chain carries TRBV12-3 or TRBV12-4 and TRBJ2-2; D might be TRBD1 (6 bases). This CDR3 comprises 14 residues. Trimming shortened V by 8 bases and J by 4 bases, and 14 bases separated the two germline ends. CDR3 in amino acids: CASLGQASTGELFF. The CDR3 bases are TGTGCCAGCCTGGGACAAGCGAGCACCGGGGAGCTGTTTTTT.

The rearrangement joins TRBV27 to TRBJ2-7; D perhaps matches TRBD1 (6 bases). This CDR3 comprises 17 residues. V lost 6 bases and J lost 0, with 21 bases in between. CDR1 is MNHEY, CDR2 SMNVEV, per germline (reference sequence). The CDR3 sequence: CASSPPRGHRVSYEQYF. The CDR3 bases are TGTGCCAGCAGCCCCCCGAGGGGACACCGAGTCTCCTACGAGCAGTACTTC.

This clonotype appeared once. Given a much more abundant clone one base away, this may be a read error. The V and J genes are TRBV6-6 and TRBJ1-2; D ambiguous. In germline, CDR1 is MNHNY, CDR2 SVGAGI (reference sequence). This CDR3 is 15 amino acids long. This chain's CDR3 is CASSYSGSAYYGCTF. In DNA form, the CDR3 reads TGTGCCAGCAGTTACTCGGGCAGCGCCTACTATGGCTGCACCTTC.

In this sample, this clonotype turned up many times. The J gene is TRBJ2-5, the V gene TRBV28; unclear D gene. V was shortened by 3 bases and J by 1 base, with 9 bases between the two germline ends. Looked up from germline, CDR1 is MDHEN and CDR2 is SYDVKM. This CDR3 has 14 residues. CDR3 in amino acids: CASSFFRFQETQYF. The CDR3 nucleotides read TGTGCCAGCAGTTTTTTTCGGTTCCAAGAGACCCAGTACTTC.